The clone carrying this T cell receptor gamma chain occurred a few times. The antigen remains undetermined. The entry originates in a study of Vδ1+ human thymocytes. Extracted RNA was reverse transcribed into cDNA. The CDR3 regions were amplified by multiplex PCR from V-gene primers to a constant-region primer. TCRdb reanalyzed the multiplex PCR reads using CATT. The sample has under 13,000 gamma-chain clones; roughly two fifths are singletons. Germline values: CDR1 GITISATS, CDR2 ISYDGTV (reference sequence). V lost 6 bases, J lost 9 bases, and 2 bases stayed unmatched. CDR3 size: 9 residues. Sorted Vdelta1+ thymocytes were about 96% to 99.6% pure. Study-wide results and limits: The authors advised highly purified populations and single-cell validation. TRG sequences recurred across donors, whereas TRD sequences stayed essentially private. Thymic delta-chain repertoires held approximately 19% Vdelta2 sequences and few Vdelta3, despite high sort purity. Highly polyclonal TRG and TRD repertoires with Gaussian CDR3 length distributions appeared in thymus.

The sequencing sample was made of Vdelta1+ gamma-delta thymocytes from the thymus. Noted subset: FACS-sorted CD3+ TCRalphabeta- TCRVdelta1+ TCRVdelta2- thymocytes. The chain links TRGV9 to TRGJ1 or TRGJ2. This clonotype originated in a boy in the first two years of life who had congenital heart surgery. The chain's CDR3 is CALWSKKLF. CDR3 in DNA: TGTGCCTTGTGGAGTAAGAAACTCTTT.